What follows describes a single TCR beta chain. The antigen is not known. The CDR3 consists of 13 residues. Germline-derived CDR1 and CDR2 are MNHEY and SMNVEV (reference sequence). Trimming cost V 3 bases and J 15 bases; bases outside gene matches: 9. Random hexamers served to reverse transcribe roughly 0.5 to 1 ug RNA. TCR beta CDR3 was amplified by immunoSEQ multiplex PCR. This amplification extended across 54 Vbeta and 13 Jbeta segments. TCRdb processed the immunoSEQ multiplex PCR reads anew with MiXCR; each CDR3 protein has one entry. The table has about 52,000 distinct CDR3 sequences, 90% to 95% seen once; the top ten hold 0.4% to 0.65%. The data derive from a study of CD8 T cells in Susac syndrome. Study observations and caveats: As acknowledged by the study, its TCR sequencing and HLA analysis included a relatively small number of individuals.

CD8+ and CD4+ T cells taken from blood had their TCR beta sequenced. The chain employs TRBV27 and TRBJ2-1; 9 bases align to TRBD1. Sequences were obtained from CD8+ T cells from PBMCs. This receptor was obtained from a human donor with multiple sclerosis. The CDR3 protein is CASSFSRTGERFF. CDR3 coding DNA: TGTGCCAGCAGTTTTTCCCGGACAGGGGAAAGGTTCTTC.